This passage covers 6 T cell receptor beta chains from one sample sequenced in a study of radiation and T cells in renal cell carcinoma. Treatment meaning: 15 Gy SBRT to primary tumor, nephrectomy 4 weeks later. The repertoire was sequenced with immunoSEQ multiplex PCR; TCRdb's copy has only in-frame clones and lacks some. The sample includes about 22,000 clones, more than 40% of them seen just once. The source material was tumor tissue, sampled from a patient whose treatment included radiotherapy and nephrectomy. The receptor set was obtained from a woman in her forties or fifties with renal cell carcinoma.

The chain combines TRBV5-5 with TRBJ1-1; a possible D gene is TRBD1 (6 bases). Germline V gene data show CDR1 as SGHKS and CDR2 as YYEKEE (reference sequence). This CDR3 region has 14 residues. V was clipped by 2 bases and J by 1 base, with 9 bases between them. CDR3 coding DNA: TGTGCCAGCAGCTTAATGGACAGGAACACTGAAGCTTTCTTT. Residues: CASSLMDRNTEAFF.

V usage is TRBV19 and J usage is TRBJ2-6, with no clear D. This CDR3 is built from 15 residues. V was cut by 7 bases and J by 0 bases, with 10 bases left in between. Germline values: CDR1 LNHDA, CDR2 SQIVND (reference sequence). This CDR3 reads CASKSAASGANVLTF. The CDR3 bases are TGTGCCAGTAAGTCTGCAGCCTCTGGGGCCAACGTCCTGACTTTC.

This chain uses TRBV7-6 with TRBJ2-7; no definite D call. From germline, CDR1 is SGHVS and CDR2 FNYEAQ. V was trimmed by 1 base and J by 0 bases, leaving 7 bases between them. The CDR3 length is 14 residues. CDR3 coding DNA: TGTGCCAGCAGCTTAGAGGACGGCTCCTACGAGCAGTACTTC. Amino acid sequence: CASSLEDGSYEQYF.

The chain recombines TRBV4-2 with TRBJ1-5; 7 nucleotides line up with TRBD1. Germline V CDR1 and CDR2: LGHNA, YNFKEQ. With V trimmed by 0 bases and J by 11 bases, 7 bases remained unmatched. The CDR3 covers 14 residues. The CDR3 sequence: CASSQDRGGGSQHF. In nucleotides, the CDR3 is TGTGCCAGCAGCCAAGATCGAGGGGGCGGGTCCCAGCATTTT.

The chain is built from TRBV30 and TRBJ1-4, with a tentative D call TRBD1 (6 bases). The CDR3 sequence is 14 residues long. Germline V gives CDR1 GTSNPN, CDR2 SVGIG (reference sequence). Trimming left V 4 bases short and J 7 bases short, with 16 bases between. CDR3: CAWIPRGAREKLFF. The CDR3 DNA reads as TGTGCCTGGATTCCTCGGGGGGCCCGTGAAAAACTGTTTTTT. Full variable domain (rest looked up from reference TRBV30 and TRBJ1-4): SQTIHQWPATLVQPVGSPLSLECTVEGTSNPNLYWYRQAAGRGLQLLFYSVGIGQISSEVPQNLSASRPQDRQFILSSKKLLLSDSGFYLCAWIPRGAREKLFFGSGTQLSVL.

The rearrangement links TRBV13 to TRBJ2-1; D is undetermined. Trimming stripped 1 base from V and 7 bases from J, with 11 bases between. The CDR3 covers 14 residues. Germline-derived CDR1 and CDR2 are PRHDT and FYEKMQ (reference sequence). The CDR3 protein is CASSLALFANEQFF. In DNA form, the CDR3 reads TGTGCCAGCAGCTTAGCCCTGTTCGCGAATGAGCAGTTCTTC.